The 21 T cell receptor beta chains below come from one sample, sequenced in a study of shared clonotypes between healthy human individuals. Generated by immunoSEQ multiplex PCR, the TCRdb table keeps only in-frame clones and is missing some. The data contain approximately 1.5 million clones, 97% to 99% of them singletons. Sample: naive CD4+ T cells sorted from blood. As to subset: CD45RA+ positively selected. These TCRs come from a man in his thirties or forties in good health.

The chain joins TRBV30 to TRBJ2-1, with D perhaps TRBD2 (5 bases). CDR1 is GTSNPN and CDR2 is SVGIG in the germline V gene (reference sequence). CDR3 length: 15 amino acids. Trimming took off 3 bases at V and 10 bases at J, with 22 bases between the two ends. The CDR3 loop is CAWSAPGGPLSEQFF. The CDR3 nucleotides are TGTGCCTGGAGCGCCCCCGGAGGTCCCCTTTCGGAGCAGTTCTTC.

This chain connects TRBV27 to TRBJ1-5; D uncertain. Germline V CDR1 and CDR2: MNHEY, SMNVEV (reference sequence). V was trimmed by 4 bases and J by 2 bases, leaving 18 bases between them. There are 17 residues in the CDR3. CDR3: CASSSWAFAGGNQPQHF. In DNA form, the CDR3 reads TGTGCCAGCAGTTCCTGGGCGTTTGCAGGTGGCAATCAGCCCCAGCATTTT.

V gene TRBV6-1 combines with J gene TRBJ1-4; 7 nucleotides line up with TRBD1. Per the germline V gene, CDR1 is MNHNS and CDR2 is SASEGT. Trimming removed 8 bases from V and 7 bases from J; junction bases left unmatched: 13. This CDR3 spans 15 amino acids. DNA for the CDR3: TGTGCCAGCCTCCCTAGGGGCAGGGGGACTGAAAAACTGTTTTTT. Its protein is CASLPRGRGTEKLFF.

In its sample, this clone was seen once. The CDR3 spells CASRPDRGMDYGYTF. The CDR3 DNA follows: TGTGCCAGCAGGCCTGACAGGGGGATGGACTATGGCTACACCTTC. This chain connects TRBV2 to TRBJ1-2; 9 bases map to TRBD1. CDR1 is SNHLY and CDR2 is FYNNEI in the germline V gene. The CDR3 is 15 residues long. V gave up 6 bases and J gave up 3 bases; unmatched junction bases: 8.

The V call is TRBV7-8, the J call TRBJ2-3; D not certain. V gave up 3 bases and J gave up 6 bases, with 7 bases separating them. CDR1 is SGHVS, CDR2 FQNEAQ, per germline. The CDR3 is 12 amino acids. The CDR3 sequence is CASSFKVDTQYF. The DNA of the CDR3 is TGTGCCAGCAGCTTTAAAGTCGATACGCAGTATTTT.

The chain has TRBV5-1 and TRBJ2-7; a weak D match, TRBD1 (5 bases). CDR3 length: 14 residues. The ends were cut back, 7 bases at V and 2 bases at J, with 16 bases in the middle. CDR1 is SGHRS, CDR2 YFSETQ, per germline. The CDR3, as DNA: TGCGCCAGCGGTCCCTACGCAGGGCCCTACGAGCAGTACTTC. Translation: CASGPYAGPYEQYF.

The CDR3 nucleotides read TGCGCCAGCAGCCTGGGCGGGGGCTTTGAGCAGTACTTC. Protein product: CASSLGGGFEQYF. The V gene is TRBV5-1, the J gene TRBJ2-7; D may be TRBD2 (7 bases). The CDR3 extends over 13 amino acids. Germline values: CDR1 SGHRS, CDR2 YFSETQ. Trimming pared 4 bases from V and 7 bases from J, leaving 15 bases between.

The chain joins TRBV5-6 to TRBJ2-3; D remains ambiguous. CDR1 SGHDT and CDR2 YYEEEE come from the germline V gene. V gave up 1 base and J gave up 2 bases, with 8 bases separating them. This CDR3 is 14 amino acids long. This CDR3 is CASSLITFTDTQYF. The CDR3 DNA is TGTGCCAGCAGCTTGATTACGTTCACAGATACGCAGTATTTT.

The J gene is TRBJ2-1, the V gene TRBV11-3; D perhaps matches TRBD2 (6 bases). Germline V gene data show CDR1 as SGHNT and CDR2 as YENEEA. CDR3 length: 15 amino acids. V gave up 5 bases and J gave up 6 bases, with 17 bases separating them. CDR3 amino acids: CASSLSGLPFNEQFF. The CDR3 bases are TGTGCCAGCAGCCTTTCGGGACTCCCCTTCAATGAGCAGTTCTTC.

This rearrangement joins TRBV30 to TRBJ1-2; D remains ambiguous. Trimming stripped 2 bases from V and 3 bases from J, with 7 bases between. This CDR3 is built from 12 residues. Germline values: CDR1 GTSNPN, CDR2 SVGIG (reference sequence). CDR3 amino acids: CAWSMADYGYTF. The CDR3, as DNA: TGTGCCTGGAGTATGGCAGACTATGGCTACACCTTC.

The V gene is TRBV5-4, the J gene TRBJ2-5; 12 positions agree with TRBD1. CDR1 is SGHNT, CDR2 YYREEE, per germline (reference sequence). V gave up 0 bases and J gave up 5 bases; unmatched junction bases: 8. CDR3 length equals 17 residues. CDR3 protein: CASSLGGTGGSQETQYF. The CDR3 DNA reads TGTGCCAGCAGCTTGGGAGGGACAGGGGGCTCCCAGGAGACCCAGTACTTC.

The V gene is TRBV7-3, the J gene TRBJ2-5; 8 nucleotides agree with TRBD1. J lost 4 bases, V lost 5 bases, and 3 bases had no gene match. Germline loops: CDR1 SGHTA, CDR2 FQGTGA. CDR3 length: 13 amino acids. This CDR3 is CASSARGRETQYF. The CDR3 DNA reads TGTGCCAGCAGCGCCAGGGGGCGAGAGACCCAGTACTTC.

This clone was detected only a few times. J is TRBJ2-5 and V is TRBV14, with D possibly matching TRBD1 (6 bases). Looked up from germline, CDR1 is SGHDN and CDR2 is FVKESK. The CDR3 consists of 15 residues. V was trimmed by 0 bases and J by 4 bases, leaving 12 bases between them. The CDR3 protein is CASSQDWGRGETQYF. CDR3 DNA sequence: TGTGCCAGCAGCCAAGATTGGGGCAGGGGAGAGACCCAGTACTTC.

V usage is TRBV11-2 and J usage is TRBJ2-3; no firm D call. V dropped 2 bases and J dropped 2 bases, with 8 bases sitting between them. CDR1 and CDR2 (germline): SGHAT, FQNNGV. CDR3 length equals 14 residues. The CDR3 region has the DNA TGTGCCAGCAGCTTACAGCTTGCCACAGATACGCAGTATTTT. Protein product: CASSLQLATDTQYF.

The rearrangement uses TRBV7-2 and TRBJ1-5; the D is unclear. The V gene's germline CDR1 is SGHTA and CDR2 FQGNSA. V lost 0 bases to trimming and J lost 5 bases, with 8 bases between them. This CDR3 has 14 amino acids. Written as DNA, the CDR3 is TGTGCCAGCAGCTTAGCGGGCAAACATCAGCCCCAGCATTTT. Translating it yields CASSLAGKHQPQHF.

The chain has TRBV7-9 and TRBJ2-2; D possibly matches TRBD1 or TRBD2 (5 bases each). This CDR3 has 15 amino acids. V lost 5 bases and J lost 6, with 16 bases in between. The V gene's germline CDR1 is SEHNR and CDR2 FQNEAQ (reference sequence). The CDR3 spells CASSRDAVWPGELFF. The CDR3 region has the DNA TGTGCCAGCAGCCGGGACGCAGTATGGCCCGGGGAGCTGTTTTTT.

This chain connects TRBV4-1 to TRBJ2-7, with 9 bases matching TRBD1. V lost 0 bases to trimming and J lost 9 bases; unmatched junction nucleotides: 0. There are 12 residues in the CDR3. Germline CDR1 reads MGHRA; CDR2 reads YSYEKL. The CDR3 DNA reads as TGCGCCAGCAGCCAAGAGGACAGGGGGCAGTACTTC. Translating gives CASSQEDRGQYF.

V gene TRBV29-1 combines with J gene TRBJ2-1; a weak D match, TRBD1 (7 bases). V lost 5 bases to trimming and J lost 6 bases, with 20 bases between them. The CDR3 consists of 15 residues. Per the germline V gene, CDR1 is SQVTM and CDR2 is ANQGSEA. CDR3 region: CSVSPWTGGSNEQFF. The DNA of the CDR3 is TGCAGCGTTTCCCCATGGACAGGAGGGTCCAATGAGCAGTTCTTC.

The CDR3, as DNA: TGTGCCAGTAGTATAGCCGGGCGGGAGGGCCGCACCGGGGAGCTGTTTTTT. It translates to CASSIAGREGRTGELFF. This chain uses TRBV19 with TRBJ2-2; 9 nucleotides agree with TRBD2. The CDR3 covers 17 residues. Trimming cost V 1 base and J 4 bases; bases outside gene matches: 7. Per germline, CDR1 LNHDA and CDR2 SQIVND (reference sequence).

The CDR3 reads CASTLRNFHEQYF. The DNA for the CDR3 is TGTGCCAGCACCTTAAGGAATTTCCACGAGCAGTACTTC. This chain uses TRBV28 with TRBJ2-7; D is uncertain. The V gene lost 7 bases and the J gene lost 5 bases, with 15 bases spanning the gap. CDR3 length: 13 residues. The germline V gene encodes CDR1 MDHEN and CDR2 SYDVKM.

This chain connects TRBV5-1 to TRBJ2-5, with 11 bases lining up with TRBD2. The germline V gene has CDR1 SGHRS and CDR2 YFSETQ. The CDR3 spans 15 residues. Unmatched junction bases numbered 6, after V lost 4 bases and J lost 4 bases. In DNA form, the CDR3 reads TGCGCCAGCAGCGCAGGACTAGCGGGCGGAGAGACCCAGTACTTC. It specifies CASSAGLAGGETQYF.